The 3 T cell receptor beta chains presented below share a single source sample, sequenced in a study of cytomegalovirus exposure and HLA in healthy donors. 13 Jbeta primers and 60 Vbeta primers were used for the PCR. Profiling relied on immunoSEQ multiplex PCR, and the TCRdb table lists in-frame clones only, not all of them. The data show about 160,000 clones, around three quarters seen once. The sequenced sample was PBMCs. All receptors come from a man between 35 and 55 years old in good health and CMV-seronegative.

This chain links TRBV6-1 with TRBJ2-1; tentative D call: TRBD2 (6 bases). The CDR3 extends over 17 amino acids. V lost 2 bases, J lost 5 bases, and 19 bases lay in between. The germline V gene has CDR1 MNHNS and CDR2 SASEGT. The CDR3 loop is CASSEILLAQADNEQFF. The CDR3 DNA follows: TGTGCCAGCAGTGAAATTCTCCTAGCGCAGGCCGACAATGAGCAGTTCTTC.

V usage is TRBV11-3 and J usage is TRBJ2-1; D might be TRBD2 (7 bases). The CDR3 loop spans 16 amino acids. Trimming removed 5 bases at V and 3 bases at J, with 17 bases between. Per germline, CDR1 SGHNT and CDR2 YENEEA. The CDR3 sequence is CASSPLRGASYNEQFF. The DNA for the CDR3 is TGTGCCAGCAGCCCTCTCCGGGGGGCAAGCTACAATGAGCAGTTCTTC.

This clone has just one count. The rearrangement links TRBV2 to TRBJ1-5; maybe TRBD1 (5 bases). In germline, CDR1 is SNHLY, CDR2 FYNNEI. V was shortened by 5 bases and J by 7 bases, with 9 bases between the two germline ends. The CDR3 covers 12 residues. The CDR3 sequence: CASSFREQPQHF. CDR3 sequence (DNA): TGTGCCAGCAGTTTCAGGGAACAGCCCCAGCATTTT.